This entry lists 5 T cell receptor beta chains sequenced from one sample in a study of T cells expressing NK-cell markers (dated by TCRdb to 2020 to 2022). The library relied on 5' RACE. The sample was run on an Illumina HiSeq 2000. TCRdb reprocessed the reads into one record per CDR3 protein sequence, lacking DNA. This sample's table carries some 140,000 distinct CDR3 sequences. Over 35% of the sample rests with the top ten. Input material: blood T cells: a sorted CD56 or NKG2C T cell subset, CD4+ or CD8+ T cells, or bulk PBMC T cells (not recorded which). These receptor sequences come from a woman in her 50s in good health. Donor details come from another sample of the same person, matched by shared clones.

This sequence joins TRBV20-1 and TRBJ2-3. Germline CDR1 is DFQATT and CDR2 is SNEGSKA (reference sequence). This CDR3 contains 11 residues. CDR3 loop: CSARYTDTQYF.

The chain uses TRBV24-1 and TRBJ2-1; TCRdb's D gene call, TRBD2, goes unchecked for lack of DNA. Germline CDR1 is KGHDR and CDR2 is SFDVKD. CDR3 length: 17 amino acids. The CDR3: CATSDLTSGMDYDEQFF.

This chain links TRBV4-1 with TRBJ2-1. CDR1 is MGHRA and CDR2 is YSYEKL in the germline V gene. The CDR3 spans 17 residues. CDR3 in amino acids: CASSHLRDRGPNNEQFF.

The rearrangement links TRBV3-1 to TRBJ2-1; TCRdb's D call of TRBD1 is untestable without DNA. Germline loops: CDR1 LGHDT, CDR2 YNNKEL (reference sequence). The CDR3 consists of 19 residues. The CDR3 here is CASSQAPPQGFSSYNEQFF.

The CDR3 loop is CASSERLAGVNYEQFF. The gene calls are TRBV2 and TRBJ2-1; without DNA, the TCRdb call of TRBD2 cannot be checked. The CDR3 length is 16 residues. CDR1 is SNHLY and CDR2 is FYNNEI in the germline V gene. Complete variable domain (other parts from reference TRBV2 and TRBJ2-1): EPEVTQTPSHQVTQMGQEVILRCVPISNHLYFYWYRQILGQKVEFLVSFYNNEISEKSEIFDDQFSVERPDGSNFTLKIRSTKLEDSAMYFCASSERLAGVNYEQFFGPGTRLTVL.